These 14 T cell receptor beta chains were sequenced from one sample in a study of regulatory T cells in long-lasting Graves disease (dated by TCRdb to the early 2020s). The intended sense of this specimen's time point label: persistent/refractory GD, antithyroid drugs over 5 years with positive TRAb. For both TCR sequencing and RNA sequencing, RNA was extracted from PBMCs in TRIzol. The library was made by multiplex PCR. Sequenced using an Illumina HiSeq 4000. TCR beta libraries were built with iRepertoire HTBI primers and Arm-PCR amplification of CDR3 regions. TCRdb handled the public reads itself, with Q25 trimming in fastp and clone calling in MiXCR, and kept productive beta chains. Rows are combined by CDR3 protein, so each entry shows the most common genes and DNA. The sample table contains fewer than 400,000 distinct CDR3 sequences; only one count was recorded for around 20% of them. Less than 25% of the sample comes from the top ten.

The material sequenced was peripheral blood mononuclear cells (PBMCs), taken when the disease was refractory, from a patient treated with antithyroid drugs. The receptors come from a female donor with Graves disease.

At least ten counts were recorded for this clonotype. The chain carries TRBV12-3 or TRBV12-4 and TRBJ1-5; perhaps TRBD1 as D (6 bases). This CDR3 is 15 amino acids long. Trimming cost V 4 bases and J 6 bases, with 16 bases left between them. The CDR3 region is CASSYWGAMVQPQHF. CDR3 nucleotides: TGTGCCAGCAGTTATTGGGGGGCGATGGTTCAGCCCCAGCATTTT.

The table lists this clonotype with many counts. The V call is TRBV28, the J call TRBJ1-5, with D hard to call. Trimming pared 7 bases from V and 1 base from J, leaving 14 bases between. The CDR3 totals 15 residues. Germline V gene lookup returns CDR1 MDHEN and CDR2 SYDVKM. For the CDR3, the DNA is TGTGCCAGCACCATAGGTGGGTCGAGCAATCAGCCCCAGCATTTT. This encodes CASTIGGSSNQPQHF.

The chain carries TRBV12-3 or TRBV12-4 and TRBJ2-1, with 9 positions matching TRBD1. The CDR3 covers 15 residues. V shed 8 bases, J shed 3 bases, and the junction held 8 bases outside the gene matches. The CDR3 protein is CASRRDRAFYNEQFF. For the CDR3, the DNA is TGTGCCAGCCGACGGGACAGGGCTTTCTACAATGAGCAGTTCTTC.

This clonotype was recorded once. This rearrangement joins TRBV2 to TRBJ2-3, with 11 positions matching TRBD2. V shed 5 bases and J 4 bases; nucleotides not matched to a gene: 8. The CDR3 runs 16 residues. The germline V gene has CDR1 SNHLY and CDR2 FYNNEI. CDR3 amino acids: CASSKTSGIPPDTQYF. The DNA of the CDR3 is TGTGCCAGCAGTAAGACTAGCGGGATCCCCCCAGATACGCAGTATTTT.

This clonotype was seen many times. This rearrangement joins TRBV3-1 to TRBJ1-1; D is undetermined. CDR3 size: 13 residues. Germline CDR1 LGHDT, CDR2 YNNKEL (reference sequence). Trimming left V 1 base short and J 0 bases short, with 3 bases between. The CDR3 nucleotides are TGTGCCAGCAGCCAAGGGGTGAACACTGAAGCTTTCTTT. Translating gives CASSQGVNTEAFF.

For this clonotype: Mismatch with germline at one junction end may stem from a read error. CDR3 sequence (DNA): TGTGCCAACAGTTTGGGTGTGAGCTACGAGCAGTACTTC. This translates into CANSLGVSYEQYF. The genes are TRBV27 and TRBJ2-7, with D uncertain. CDR3 length: 13 residues. The germline V gene has CDR1 MNHEY and CDR2 SMNVEV (reference sequence).

CDR3 coding DNA: TGTGCCAGCAGCTTTCTCACGAGTTCGAACACCGGGGAGCTGTTTTTT. Amino acids: CASSFLTSSNTGELFF. The genes are TRBV7-8 and TRBJ2-2, with D uncertain. The CDR3 has 16 residues. CDR1 and CDR2 (germline): SGHVS, FQNEAQ. V lost 3 bases to trimming and J lost 0 bases, with 11 bases between them.

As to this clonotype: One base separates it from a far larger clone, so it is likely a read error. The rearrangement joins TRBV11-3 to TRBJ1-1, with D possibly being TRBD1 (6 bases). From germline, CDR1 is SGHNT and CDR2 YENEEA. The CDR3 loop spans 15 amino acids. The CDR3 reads CVSSLGGTWNTEAFF. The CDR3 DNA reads TGTGTCAGCAGCCTAGGGGGTACGTGGAACACTGAAGCTTTCTTT.

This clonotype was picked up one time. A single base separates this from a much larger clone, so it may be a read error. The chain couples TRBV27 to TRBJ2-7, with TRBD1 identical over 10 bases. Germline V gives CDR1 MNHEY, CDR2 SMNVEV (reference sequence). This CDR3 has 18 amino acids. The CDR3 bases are TGTGCCAGCAGTTTAAAATTTCCCGGGACAGGGGAGCACTACGAGGAGTACTTC. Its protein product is CASSLKFPGTGEHYEEYF.

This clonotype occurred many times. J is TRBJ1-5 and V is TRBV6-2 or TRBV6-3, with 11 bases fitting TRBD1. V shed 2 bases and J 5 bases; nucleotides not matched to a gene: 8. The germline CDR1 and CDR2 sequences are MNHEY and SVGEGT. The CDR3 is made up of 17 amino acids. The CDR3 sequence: CASSYGQGALGDQPQHF. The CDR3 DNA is TGTGCCAGCAGTTACGGACAGGGGGCCCTCGGGGATCAGCCCCAGCATTTT.

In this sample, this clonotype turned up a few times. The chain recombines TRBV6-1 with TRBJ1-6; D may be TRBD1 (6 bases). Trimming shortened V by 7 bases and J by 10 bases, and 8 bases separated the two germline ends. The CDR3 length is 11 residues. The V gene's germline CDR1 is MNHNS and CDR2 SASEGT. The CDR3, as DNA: TGTGCCAGCACCCAGGGGTCACCCCTCCACTTT. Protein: CASTQGSPLHF.

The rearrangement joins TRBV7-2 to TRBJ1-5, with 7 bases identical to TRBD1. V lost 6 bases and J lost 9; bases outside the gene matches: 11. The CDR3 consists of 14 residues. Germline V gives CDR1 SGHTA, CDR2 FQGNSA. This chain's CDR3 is CASSLTGFNGPQHF. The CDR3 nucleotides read TGTGCCAGCAGTTTGACAGGGTTCAATGGGCCCCAGCATTTT.

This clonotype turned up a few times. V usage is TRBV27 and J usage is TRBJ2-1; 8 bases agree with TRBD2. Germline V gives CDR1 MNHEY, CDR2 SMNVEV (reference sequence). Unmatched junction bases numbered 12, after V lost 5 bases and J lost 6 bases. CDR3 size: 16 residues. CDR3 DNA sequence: TGTGCCAGCAGTACCATACTAGCGGTTGCCAGCAATGAGCAGTTCTTC. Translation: CASSTILAVASNEQFF.

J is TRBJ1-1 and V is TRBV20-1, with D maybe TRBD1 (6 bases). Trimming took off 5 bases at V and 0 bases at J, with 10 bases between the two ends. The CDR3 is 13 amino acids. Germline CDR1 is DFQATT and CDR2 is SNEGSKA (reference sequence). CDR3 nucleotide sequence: TGCAGTGCTTCGGACAGACTGAACACTGAAGCTTTCTTT. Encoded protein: CSASDRLNTEAFF.